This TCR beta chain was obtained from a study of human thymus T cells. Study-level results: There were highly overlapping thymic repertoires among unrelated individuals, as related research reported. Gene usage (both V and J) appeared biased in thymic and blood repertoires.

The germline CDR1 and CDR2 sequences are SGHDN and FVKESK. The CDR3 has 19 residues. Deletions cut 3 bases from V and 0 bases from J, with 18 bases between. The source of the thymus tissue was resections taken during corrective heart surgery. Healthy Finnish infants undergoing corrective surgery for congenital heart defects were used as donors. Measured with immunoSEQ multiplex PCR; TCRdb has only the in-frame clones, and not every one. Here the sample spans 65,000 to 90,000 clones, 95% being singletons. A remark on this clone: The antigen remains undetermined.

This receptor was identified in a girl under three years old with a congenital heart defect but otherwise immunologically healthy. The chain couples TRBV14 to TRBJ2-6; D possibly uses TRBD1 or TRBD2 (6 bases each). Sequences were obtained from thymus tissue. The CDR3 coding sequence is TGTGCCAGCAGCCACGAAAGGGGGGACGGCCACTCTGGGGCCAACGTCCTGACTTTC. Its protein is CASSHERGDGHSGANVLTF.